The rows below give T cell receptor beta chains drawn from one sample of a study of blood T cell repertoires in COVID-19. TCRdb keeps only in-frame clones here, not all; method: immunoSEQ multiplex PCR. The table records 200,000 to 250,000 clones, around three quarters of them present only once. The sequencing sample was made of peripheral blood. Every receptor here comes from a woman aged 70 to 79 with acute or convalescent COVID-19. CDR3s include the opening cysteine and the closing phenylalanine or tryptophan. D genes are given only for firm matches. Rows give clone size only sometimes, using once, few, many, or a class for an expanded clone.

v_gene	j_gene	d_gene	abundance	CDR3nt	CDR3aa
TRBV6-1	TRBJ1-2	-	-	TGTGCCAGCAGTGAAGCCCTATATCAGGGAACCTATGGCTACACCTTC	CASSEALYQGTYGYTF
TRBV18	TRBJ1-3	-	-	TGTGCCAGCTCACGATCAGGTAGCTCTGGAAACACCATATATTTT	CASSRSGSSGNTIYF
TRBV6-5	TRBJ2-5	-	-	TGTGCCAGCAGGAGGGGGGGCGGGGTTGAGACCCAGTACTTC	CASRRGGGVETQYF
TRBV6-5	TRBJ2-7	-	-	TGTGCCAGCATATTAGACACATCCACTTCCTACGAGCAGTACTTC	CASILDTSTSYEQYF
TRBV3-1/TRBV3-2	TRBJ1-2	-	-	TGTGCCAGCAGCCAAGGGCAGATGGTCTATGGCTACACCTTC	CASSQGQMVYGYTF
TRBV19	TRBJ2-1	-	few	TGTGCCAGTAGTATAGCCGGGGATACCTCCTACAATGAGCAGTTCTTC	CASSIAGDTSYNEQFF
TRBV7-2	TRBJ1-3	-	-	TGTGCCAGCAGCTTAGGGGACACCCGCTCTGGAAACACCATATATTTT	CASSLGDTRSGNTIYF
TRBV7-6	TRBJ2-5	TRBD1	-	TGTGCCAGCAGCTTAGGGGTGGGACAGGCCCTCCGGCAGTACTTC	CASSLGVGQALRQYF
TRBV6-5	TRBJ1-2	TRBD1	-	TGTGCCAGCAGGCCTCGACAGGGCGCGGGCTATGGCTACACCTTC	CASRPRQGAGYGYTF
TRBV30	TRBJ1-5	-	-	TGTGCCTGGAGCCGATCCCCGTTGGGCGCCAGCAATCAGCCCCAGCATTTT	CAWSRSPLGASNQPQHF
TRBV5-6	TRBJ2-6	-	-	TGTGCCAGCAGCTTGGAGCTCTCTGGGGCCAACGTCCTGACTTTC	CASSLELSGANVLTF
TRBV30	TRBJ1-6	-	-	TGTGCCTGGAGGGGTATTTCCAGGGGCCCTAATTCACCCCTCCACTTT	CAWRGISRGPNSPLHF
TRBV28	TRBJ2-7	TRBD2	few	TGTGCCAGCAGTTATGTAGTAGGGTCGGGGGGTTTCTACGAGCAGTACTTC	CASSYVVGSGGFYEQYF
TRBV28	TRBJ2-7	TRBD1	once	TGTGCCAGCCTAAGACAGGGGAAATACGAGCAGTACTTC	CASLRQGKYEQYF
TRBV3-1/TRBV3-2	TRBJ2-1	TRBD2	-	TGTGCCAGCAGCCGGACTAGCTACAATGAGCAGTTCTTC	CASSRTSYNEQFF
TRBV10-3	TRBJ2-5	TRBD2	many	TGTGCCACGGCAACCGCAACTAGCGGGAGGGGGGGATTCCAAGAGACCCAGTACTTC	CATATATSGRGGFQETQYF
TRBV15	TRBJ2-2	TRBD2	once	TGTGCCACCAGCAGAGCTGGGGGACTAGCGGAGAACACCGGGGAGCTGTTTTTT	CATSRAGGLAENTGELFF
TRBV5-1	TRBJ2-1	-	-	TGCGCCAGCAGCTTGGGGGGGCTAAGGTCCTACAATGAGCAGTTCTTC	CASSLGGLRSYNEQFF
TRBV11-2	TRBJ2-5	-	-	TGTGCCAGCAGCTTAGGAGGTAGCAGCCAAGAGACCCAGTACTTC	CASSLGGSSQETQYF
TRBV5-5	TRBJ1-2	-	-	TGTGCCAGCAGCTTGGGAGGCAAAGGAGCGGGCTACACCTTC	CASSLGGKGAGYTF
TRBV2	TRBJ2-7	-	-	TGTGCCAGCAGTATTACACAGCTCTCCTACGAGCAGTACTTC	CASSITQLSYEQYF
TRBV3-1/TRBV3-2	TRBJ2-7	TRBD1	-	TGTGCCAGTAAAGAAGGGGGACAGGGGGAGCAGTACTTC	CASKEGGQGEQYF
TRBV5-4	TRBJ2-2	-	-	TGTGCCAGCAGCCGGGATGGAGGGTACGGGGAGCTGTTTTTT	CASSRDGGYGELFF
TRBV7-7	TRBJ2-3	-	-	TGTGCTAGCAGCCCCAGGGGAAGCACAGATACGCAGTATTTT	CASSPRGSTDTQYF
TRBV28	TRBJ1-6	-	-	TGTGCCAGCAGCCCTCGACGAGGATCACCCCTCCACTTT	CASSPRRGSPLHF
TRBV28	TRBJ1-1	TRBD1	-	TGTGCCAGCAGTTCCGGGACAGGGAAAGCTTTCTTT	CASSSGTGKAFF
TRBV19	TRBJ2-1	-	-	TGTGCCAGTAGTATCATCGAGAGCTCCTACAATGAGCAGTTCTTC	CASSIIESSYNEQFF
TRBV29-1	TRBJ1-2	TRBD1	-	TGCAGCACCCGAGGGACAGGGGACTATGGCTACACCTTC	CSTRGTGDYGYTF
TRBV1	TRBJ1-2	-	few	TGCACCAGCCGGACGCCCCCGGGGTATGGCTACACCTTC	CTSRTPPGYGYTF
TRBV2	TRBJ1-2	-	few	TGTGCCAGCAGTGAACCCCGGGGGGCGGGCTATGGCTACACCTTC	CASSEPRGAGYGYTF
TRBV18	TRBJ2-3	-	-	TGTGCCAGCTCACCACCGACGGGAAGGGCAGATACGCAGTATTTT	CASSPPTGRADTQYF
TRBV28	TRBJ1-2	TRBD1	-	TGTGCCAGCAGCCCGAGGGGGACAGGGGGCGATCCTGGCTATGGCTACACCTTC	CASSPRGTGGDPGYGYTF
TRBV7-2	TRBJ2-2	TRBD2	few	TGTGCCAGCAGCTTAGGAGGCGGGAGGGCCCACGGGGAGCTGTTTTTT	CASSLGGGRAHGELFF
TRBV6-5	TRBJ2-3	TRBD2	-	TGTGCCAGCAGTTACTCTCTAGCGGACACAGATACGCAGTATTTT	CASSYSLADTDTQYF
TRBV7-2	TRBJ2-2	TRBD2	-	TGTGCCAGCAGCTCGGGACTAGCGGGAGAGAATTACGGGGAGCTGTTTTTT	CASSSGLAGENYGELFF
TRBV30	TRBJ1-6	-	-	TGTGCCTGGAGGACTATCGGATCACCCCTCCACTTT	CAWRTIGSPLHF
TRBV3-1/TRBV3-2	TRBJ1-5	-	-	TGTGCCAGCAGCCACATGGGCCAGCCCCAGCATTTT	CASSHMGQPQHF
TRBV5-6	TRBJ2-7	TRBD2	-	TGTGCCAGCAGCCCTGGGACTAGCGGAACCTACGAGCAGTACTTC	CASSPGTSGTYEQYF
TRBV28	TRBJ1-2	TRBD1	-	TGTGCCAGCAGGACCGGACAGGGGGAAGGCTACACCTTC	CASRTGQGEGYTF
TRBV19	TRBJ2-7	TRBD2	-	TGTGCCAGTAGTATAGCGGGAGGGCTCTACGAGCAGTACTTC	CASSIAGGLYEQYF
TRBV9	TRBJ1-1	-	-	TGTGCCAGCGGGGGCCTAACGAACACTGAAGCTTTCTTT	CASGGLTNTEAFF
TRBV16	TRBJ1-1	TRBD1	few	TGTGCCAGCAGCCGGGACAGGGGATCGGGTGAAGCTTTCTTT	CASSRDRGSGEAFF
TRBV7-9	TRBJ2-5	-	-	TGTGCCAGCAGCCCGAGCGTGGAGACCCAGTACTTC	CASSPSVETQYF
TRBV6-1	TRBJ1-5	-	-	TGTGCCAGCAGTGAGACAAGTAATCAGCCCCAGCATTTT	CASSETSNQPQHF
TRBV30	TRBJ1-1	TRBD1	-	TGTGCCTGGAGTGGCCTTAGACAGGGGGCATGGGCTTTCTTT	CAWSGLRQGAWAFF